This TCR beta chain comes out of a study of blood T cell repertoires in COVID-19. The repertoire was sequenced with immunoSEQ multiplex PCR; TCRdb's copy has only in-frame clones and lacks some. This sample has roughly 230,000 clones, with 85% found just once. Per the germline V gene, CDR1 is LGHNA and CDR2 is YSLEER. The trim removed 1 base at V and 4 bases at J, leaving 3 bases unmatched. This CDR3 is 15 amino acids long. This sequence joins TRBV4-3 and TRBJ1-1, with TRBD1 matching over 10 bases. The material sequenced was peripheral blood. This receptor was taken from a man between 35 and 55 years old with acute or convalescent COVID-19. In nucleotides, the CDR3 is TGCGCCAGCAGCCAAGTGGGACAGGGGCTCACTGAAGCTTTCTTT. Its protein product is CASSQVGQGLTEAFF.